These T cell receptor beta chains were read from a single sample in a study of CD8 T cells in ankylosing spondylitis. TCRdb re-analysed the 5' RACE reads in MiXCR, keeping a single row per CDR3 protein. The sample has more than 250,000 distinct CDR3 sequences, about 9.9% seen once. Sequencing was done on a sample of blood, either unsorted or a sorted T cell fraction (not recorded which). The source of these receptors is a female donor with ankylosing spondylitis or in good health (not recorded which). Each CDR3 is given with its conserved first and last residue. The D gene is left open where the match is weak. Only part of the rows carry a size: once, few, many, or a class if the clone is expanded.

CDR3 DNA: TGCAGTGCTAGAGAGAACACAGATACGCAGTATTTT
CDR3 protein: CSARENTDTQYF
D gene: .
V gene: TRBV20-1
clone size: many
J gene: TRBJ2-3

CDR3 DNA: TGTGCCAGCAGCCACTACGGAGGGCAGGGCTACACCTTC
CDR3 protein: CASSHYGGQGYTF
D gene: .
V gene: TRBV7-2
clone size: few
J gene: TRBJ1-2

CDR3 DNA: TGTGCCAGCAGTTTACTCTCAGCCTATAATTCACCCCTCCACTTT
CDR3 protein: CASSLLSAYNSPLHF
D gene: .
V gene: TRBV12-3/TRBV12-4
clone size: many
J gene: TRBJ1-6

CDR3 DNA: TGTGCCAGCAGTTTAGGTGGGACAGGGGGCCGCAATGAGCAGTTCTTC
CDR3 protein: CASSLGGTGGRNEQFF
D gene: TRBD1
V gene: TRBV28
clone size: .
J gene: TRBJ2-1

CDR3 DNA: TGTGCCAGCAGCTTAGGCTTGGGAGGGGCCGGTAATTCACCCCTCCACTTT
CDR3 protein: CASSLGLGGAGNSPLHF
D gene: .
V gene: TRBV7-2
clone size: many
J gene: TRBJ1-6

CDR3 DNA: TGTGCCAGCCGGAAGGGGGTCGGGGTTAGCAATCAGCCCCAGCATTTT
CDR3 protein: CASRKGVGVSNQPQHF
D gene: .
V gene: TRBV6-1
clone size: many
J gene: TRBJ1-5

CDR3 DNA: TGTGCCAGCAGCCCCAGTCAGCAAGCGAACACTGAAGCTTTCTTT
CDR3 protein: CASSPSQQANTEAFF
D gene: .
V gene: TRBV7-9
clone size: many
J gene: TRBJ1-1

CDR3 DNA: TGTGCCAGCAGCCAAGAGGGTCGGGGGGAAGGGTTCTTT
CDR3 protein: CASSQEGRGEGFF
D gene: .
V gene: TRBV4-2
clone size: many
J gene: TRBJ1-1

CDR3 DNA: TGTGCCAGCAGTTTGGTGCGGGGGGCCGGGGAGCTGTTTTTT
CDR3 protein: CASSLVRGAGELFF
D gene: TRBD2
V gene: TRBV28
clone size: many
J gene: TRBJ2-2

CDR3 DNA: TGTGCCAGCAGCTTACGAGCGGGAGGCTCCTACAATGAGCAGTTCTTC
CDR3 protein: CASSLRAGGSYNEQFF
D gene: TRBD2
V gene: TRBV7-2
clone size: few
J gene: TRBJ2-1

CDR3 DNA: TGCAGCGCTCAAGCGGGAGCCTACGAGCAGTACTTC
CDR3 protein: CSAQAGAYEQYF
D gene: TRBD2
V gene: TRBV29-1
clone size: many
J gene: TRBJ2-7

CDR3 DNA: TGCGCCAGCAGGATCCGGCGCGGAGACACTGAAGCTTTCTTT
CDR3 protein: CASRIRRGDTEAFF
D gene: .
V gene: TRBV5-1
clone size: many
J gene: TRBJ1-1